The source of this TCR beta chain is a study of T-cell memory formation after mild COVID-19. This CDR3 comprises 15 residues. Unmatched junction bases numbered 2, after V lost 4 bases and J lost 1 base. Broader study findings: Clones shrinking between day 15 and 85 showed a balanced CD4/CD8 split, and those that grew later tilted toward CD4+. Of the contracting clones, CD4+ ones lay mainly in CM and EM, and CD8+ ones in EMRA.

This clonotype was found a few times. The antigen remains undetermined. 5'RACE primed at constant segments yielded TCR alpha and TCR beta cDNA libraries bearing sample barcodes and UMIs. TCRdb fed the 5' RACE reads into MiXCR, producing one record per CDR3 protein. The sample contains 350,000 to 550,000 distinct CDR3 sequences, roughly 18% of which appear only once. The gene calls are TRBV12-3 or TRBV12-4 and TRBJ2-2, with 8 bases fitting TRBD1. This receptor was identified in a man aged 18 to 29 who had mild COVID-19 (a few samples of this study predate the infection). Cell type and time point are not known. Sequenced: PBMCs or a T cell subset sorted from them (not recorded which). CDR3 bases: TGTGCCAGCAGTTCGGACAGGGTGAACACCGGGGAGCTGTTTTTT. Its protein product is CASSSDRVNTGELFF.